This T cell receptor beta chain was profiled in a study of blood T cell repertoires in COVID-19. Assay: immunoSEQ multiplex PCR; the TCRdb copy retains only in-frame clones and omits some. The sample has about 210,000 clones; approximately 86% are singletons. CDR3 size: 13 residues. Trimming left V 4 bases short and J 4 bases short, with 8 bases between. CDR1 and CDR2 (germline): KGHSH, LQKENI. The source of this sequence is a man younger than 35 with acute COVID-19. Sequenced: PBMCs or T cells enriched from blood (not recorded which). The gene calls are TRBV18 and TRBJ2-1, with a tentative D call TRBD1 (5 bases). The CDR3: CASSLDSYNEQFF. The CDR3 DNA reads TGTGCCAGCTCACTTGACAGTTACAATGAGCAGTTCTTC.